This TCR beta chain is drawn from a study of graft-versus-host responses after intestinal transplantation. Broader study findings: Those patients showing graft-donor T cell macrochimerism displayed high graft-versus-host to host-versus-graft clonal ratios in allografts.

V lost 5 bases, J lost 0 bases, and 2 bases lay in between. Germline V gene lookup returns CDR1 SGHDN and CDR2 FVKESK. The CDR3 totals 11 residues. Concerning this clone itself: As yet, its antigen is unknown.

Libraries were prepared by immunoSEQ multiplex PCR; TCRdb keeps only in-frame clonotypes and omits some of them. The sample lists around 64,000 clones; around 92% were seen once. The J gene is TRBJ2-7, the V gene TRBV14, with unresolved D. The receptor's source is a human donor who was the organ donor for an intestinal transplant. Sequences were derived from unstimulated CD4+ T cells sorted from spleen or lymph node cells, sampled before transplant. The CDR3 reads CASSNSYEQYF. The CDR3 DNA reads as TGTGCCAGCAGCAACTCCTACGAGCAGTACTTC.